This T cell receptor (beta chain) was profiled in a study of blood T cell repertoires in COVID-19. The overall study: Sites across the United States, Italy and Spain contributed samples from acute and convalescent COVID-19. The analysed material was cDNA or gDNA that came from T cells, B-cell-depleted T cells, or PBMCs.

Per the germline V gene, CDR1 is MNHEY and CDR2 is SMNVEV (reference sequence). The CDR3 has 15 residues. The J segment lost 6 bases and the V segment lost 7 bases, leaving 14 bases of the junction unmatched. Original processing methods: Nucleated cell number was recorded as an estimate derived from reference gene primer amplification. The protocol was immunoSEQ multiplex PCR, while the TCRdb copy is restricted to in-frame clones and leaves out a portion. D and trimming were read from the DNA, whereas the V and J calls and clone size are those reported in that table. The sample lists roughly 300,000 clones; about 87% were seen once.

The TCR sequence derives from a woman aged 45-59 years who had recovered from COVID-19. The chain combines TRBV27 with TRBJ1-2, with 7 bases fitting TRBD1. Specimen: peripheral blood. The DNA of the CDR3 is TGTGCCAGCAAGAGGAGACAGGGTAATTTTGATGGCTACACCTTC. As protein: CASKRRQGNFDGYTF.